This passage covers 3 T cell receptor beta chains from one sample sequenced in a study of blood T cell repertoires in COVID-19 (dated by TCRdb to 2020 to 2022). The library was generated by the immunoSEQ multiplex PCR assay. TCRdb retrieved this table from immuneACCESS and kept in-frame rearrangements only. Not all clones are present; in checked studies, unresolved V genes account for under half, and no reason is known for the remainder. The sample table contains 140,000 to 150,000 clones; only one count was recorded for approximately 80% of them. 5.5% to 7% of the sample is taken by the ten largest. Sequenced input: PBMCs or T cells enriched from blood (not recorded which). These receptors were obtained from a woman in her forties or fifties who had recovered from COVID-19.

The gene calls are TRBV24-1 and TRBJ2-3; 8 bases agree with TRBD1. Germline V CDR1 and CDR2: KGHDR, SFDVKD. The CDR3 sequence is 16 residues long. The junction had 7 bases not matched to a gene; V was cut back by 4 bases and J by 2 bases. The DNA for the CDR3 is TGTGCCACCAGTGACCAGGACAGGGTAGCCACAGATACGCAGTATTTT. Translation: CATSDQDRVATDTQYF.

This clone was observed a few times. The rearrangement links TRBV20-1 to TRBJ2-1, with 7 positions matching TRBD1. CDR1 and CDR2 (germline): DFQATT, SNEGSKA (reference sequence). The CDR3 loop spans 11 amino acids. The CDR3 loop reads CSFDRDIEQFF. CDR3 sequence (DNA): TGCAGCTTCGACAGGGATATTGAGCAGTTCTTC.

The V and J genes are TRBV19 and TRBJ2-5; TRBD2 matches at 11 bases. CDR1 and CDR2 from the germline V gene are LNHDA and SQIVND (reference sequence). V lost 5 bases, J lost 7 bases, and 6 bases stayed unmatched. This CDR3 has 14 amino acids. CDR3 nucleotide sequence: TGTGCCAGTAGTTTAGCGGGGGGGCCGGGGACCCAGTACTTC. It translates to CASSLAGGPGTQYF.